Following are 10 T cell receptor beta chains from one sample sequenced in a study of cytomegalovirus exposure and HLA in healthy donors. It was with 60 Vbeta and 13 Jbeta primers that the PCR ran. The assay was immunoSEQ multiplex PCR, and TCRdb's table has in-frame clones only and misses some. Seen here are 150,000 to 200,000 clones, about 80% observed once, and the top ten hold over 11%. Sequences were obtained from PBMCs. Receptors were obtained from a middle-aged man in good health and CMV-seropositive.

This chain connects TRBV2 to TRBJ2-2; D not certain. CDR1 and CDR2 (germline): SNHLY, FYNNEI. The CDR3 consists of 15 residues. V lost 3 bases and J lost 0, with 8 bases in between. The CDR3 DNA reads TGTGCCAGCAGTGAGATAGCAGCGAACACCGGGGAGCTGTTTTTT. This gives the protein CASSEIAANTGELFF.

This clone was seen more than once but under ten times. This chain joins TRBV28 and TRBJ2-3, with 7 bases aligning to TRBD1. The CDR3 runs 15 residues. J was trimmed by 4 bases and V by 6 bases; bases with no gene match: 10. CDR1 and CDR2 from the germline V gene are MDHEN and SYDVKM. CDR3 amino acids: CASRPSDRVADTQYF. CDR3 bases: TGTGCCAGCAGACCATCTGACAGGGTGGCAGATACGCAGTATTTT.

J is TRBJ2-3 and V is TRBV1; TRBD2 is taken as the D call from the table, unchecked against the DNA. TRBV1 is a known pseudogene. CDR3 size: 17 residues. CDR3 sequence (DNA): TGCACCAGCAGCCCCAATCTAGCGGGGGGACTCACAGATACGCAGTATTTT. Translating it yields CTSSPNLAGGLTDTQYF.

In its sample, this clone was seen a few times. The CDR3 region is CASSLGTGEKTGELFF. CDR3 nucleotide sequence: TGTGCCAGCAGCTTAGGGACAGGGGAGAAAACCGGGGAGCTGTTTTTT. This sequence joins TRBV11-3 and TRBJ2-2; TRBD1 aligns across 9 bases. The V segment lost 1 base and the J segment 5 bases; nucleotides outside the gene matches: 5. Germline values: CDR1 SGHNT, CDR2 YENEEA. The CDR3 consists of 16 residues. The whole variable domain, filled in from reference TRBV11-3 and TRBJ2-2, reads EAGVVQSPRYKIIEKKQPVAFWCNPISGHNTLYWYLQNLGQGPELLIRYENEEAVDDSQLPKDRFSAERLKGVDSTLKIQPAELGDSAVYLCASSLGTGEKTGELFFGEGSRLTVL.

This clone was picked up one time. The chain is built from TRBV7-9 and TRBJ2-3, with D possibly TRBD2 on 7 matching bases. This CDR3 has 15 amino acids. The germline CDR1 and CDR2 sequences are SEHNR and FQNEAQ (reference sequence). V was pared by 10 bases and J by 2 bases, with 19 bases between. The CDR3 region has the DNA TGTGCCACCGGCCGTGCGGGGGCAAACACAGATACGCAGTATTTT. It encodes CATGRAGANTDTQYF.

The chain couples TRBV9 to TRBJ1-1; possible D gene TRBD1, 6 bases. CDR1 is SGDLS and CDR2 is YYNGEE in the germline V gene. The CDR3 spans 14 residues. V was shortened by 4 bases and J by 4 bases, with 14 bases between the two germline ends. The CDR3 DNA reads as TGTGCCAGCAGCCCTAGGGGGGGGAGCACTGAAGCTTTCTTT. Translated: CASSPRGGSTEAFF.

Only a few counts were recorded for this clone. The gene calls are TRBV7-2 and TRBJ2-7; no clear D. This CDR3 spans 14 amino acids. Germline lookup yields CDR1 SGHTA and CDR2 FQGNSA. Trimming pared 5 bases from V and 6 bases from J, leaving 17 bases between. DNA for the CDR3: TGTGCCAGCAGCCCTCAATCAACCAGAAGCGAGCAGTACTTC. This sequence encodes CASSPQSTRSEQYF.

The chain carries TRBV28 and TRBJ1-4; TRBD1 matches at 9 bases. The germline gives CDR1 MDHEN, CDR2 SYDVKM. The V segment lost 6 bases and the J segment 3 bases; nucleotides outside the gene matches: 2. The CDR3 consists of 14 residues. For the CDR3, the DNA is TGTGCCAGCAGAAGGGACAGGGCTAATGAAAAACTGTTTTTT. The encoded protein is CASRRDRANEKLFF.

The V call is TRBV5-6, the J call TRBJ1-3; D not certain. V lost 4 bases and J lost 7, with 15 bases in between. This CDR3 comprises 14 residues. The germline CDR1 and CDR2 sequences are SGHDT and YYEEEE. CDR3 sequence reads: CASSLRRVSNTIYF. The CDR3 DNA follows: TGTGCCAGCAGCCTCAGGCGGGTGAGCAACACCATATATTTT.

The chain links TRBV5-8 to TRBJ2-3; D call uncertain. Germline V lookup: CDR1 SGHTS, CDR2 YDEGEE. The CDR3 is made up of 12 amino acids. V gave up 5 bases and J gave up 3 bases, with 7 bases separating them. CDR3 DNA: TGTGCCAGCAGGGTACTGACAGATACGCAGTATTTT. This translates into CASRVLTDTQYF.